This TCR beta chain was identified in a study of radiotherapy plus CTLA-4 blockade in lung cancer. Across the whole study: Disease control was present in under 35% of patients, and objective responses in roughly 17%.

Focal radiation was given together with CTLA-4 blockade (ipilimumab) to patients with chemo-refractory metastatic non-small-cell lung cancer. Points from the study as a whole: With interferon-beta, early dynamics of blood T cell clones were reported to best predict response. Radiotherapy with ipilimumab was followed by blood expansion of tumor-derived clones.

Concerning this clone itself: Its specificity is not known.

Repertoires were generated with immunoSEQ multiplex PCR, while TCRdb's copy carries only in-frame clones and drops some. Of tens of thousands of clones in the sample, around 86% are singletons; the top ten hold roughly 15%. CDR3 length: 15 residues. V lost 1 base, J lost 3 bases, and 13 bases lay in between. CDR1 is SGHAT and CDR2 is FQNNGV in the germline V gene. The sequences come from peripheral blood, collected from a patient treated with radiotherapy plus ipilimumab. This chain joins TRBV11-2 and TRBJ2-7, with D unresolved. This clonotype originated in a human donor with non-small cell lung cancer that progressed on radiotherapy plus ipilimumab. The CDR3 region has the DNA TGTGCCAGCAGCTTAGGTTGGGGTGTGGACTACGAGCAGTACTTC. Encoded protein: CASSLGWGVDYEQYF.